One sample yielded the 13 T cell receptor beta chains listed below, sequenced in a study of control samples from healthy donors and cancer patients. Repertoires were generated with immunoSEQ multiplex PCR, while TCRdb's copy carries only in-frame clones and drops some. The repertoire holds approximately 170,000 clones, 90% to 95% seen once, with more than 1.3% in the top ten. Sequenced: blood. All receptors come from a man aged 25 to 45 in good health.

This chain connects TRBV4-1 to TRBJ2-3; the D gene is possibly TRBD2 (6 bases). Germline CDR1 is MGHRA and CDR2 is YSYEKL. Trimming removed 0 bases at V and 1 base at J, with 14 bases between. CDR3 length equals 17 residues. The CDR3 sequence is CASSQDVGGTRTDTQYF. CDR3 sequence (DNA): TGCGCCAGCAGCCAAGATGTGGGCGGGACCCGCACAGATACGCAGTATTTT.

The chain combines TRBV10-2 with TRBJ1-5; D not resolved. The CDR3 consists of 14 residues. Germline V gene sequence: CDR1 WSHSY, CDR2 SAAADI. V was pared by 3 bases and J by 4 bases, with 10 bases between. The CDR3 region has the DNA TGCGCCAGCAGTGATAGGCGGGTAAATCAGCCCCAGCATTTT. Translating it yields CASSDRRVNQPQHF.

The chain employs TRBV5-4 and TRBJ1-4; tentatively, D is TRBD1 (6 bases). The V gene lost 3 bases and the J gene lost 8 bases, with 20 bases spanning the gap. CDR1 is SGHNT and CDR2 is YYREEE in the germline V gene (reference sequence). The CDR3 length is 16 residues. The CDR3 sequence: CASSWGGGGEREKLFF. CDR3 in DNA: TGTGCCAGCAGCTGGGGGGGCGGGGGCGAGAGGGAAAAACTGTTTTTT.

This chain uses TRBV24-1 with TRBJ2-3; a weak D match, TRBD1 (5 bases). The V and J ends lost 1 base and 1 base respectively, with 8 bases between them. CDR3 length: 15 amino acids. Germline V gene lookup returns CDR1 KGHDR and CDR2 SFDVKD. CDR3 in DNA: TGTGCCACCAGTGATTTAGGGGAAGGCACAGATACGCAGTATTTT. It yields the protein CATSDLGEGTDTQYF.

The chain has TRBV7-2 and TRBJ2-1; D perhaps matches TRBD2 (5 bases). Trimming cost V 4 bases and J 5 bases, with 18 bases left between them. The CDR3 sequence is 16 residues long. Germline values: CDR1 SGHTA, CDR2 FQGNSA. As DNA, the CDR3 is TGTGCCAGCAGCTCCCTAGCCCATTCGACCCACAATGAGCAGTTCTTC. Amino acid sequence: CASSSLAHSTHNEQFF.

Of note for this clone: The germline gene is not matched at one end of the junction; a read error may be the cause. V is TRBV4-2 and J is TRBJ2-7, with 7 bases that match TRBD2. The CDR3 runs 15 residues. CDR1 is LGHNA and CDR2 is YNFKEQ in the germline V gene. Written as DNA, the CDR3 is TGTGCCAGCACCCAAAGCACCAGCGGGGCCTACGAGCAGTACTTC. Its translation is CASTQSTSGAYEQYF.

The J gene is TRBJ2-2, the V gene TRBV10-1; TRBD2 matches at 8 bases. Per germline, CDR1 WNHNN and CDR2 SYGVQD (reference sequence). The length of the CDR3 is 16 residues. V lost 6 bases, J lost 5 bases, and 11 bases stayed unmatched. The CDR3 reads CASSLLRLAQTGELFF. CDR3 in DNA: TGCGCCAGCAGCCTCTTACGACTAGCGCAGACCGGGGAGCTGTTTTTT.

The chain is built from TRBV3-1 (or the pseudogene TRBV3-2) and TRBJ2-1, with D unresolved. Germline V gene lookup returns CDR1 LGHDT and CDR2 YNNKEL (reference sequence). The CDR3 covers 14 residues. The V end lost 4 bases, the J end lost 0 bases, and 7 bases lay between the germline ends. CDR3 DNA sequence: TGTGCCAGCAGCCCTCGGATCTCCTACAATGAGCAGTTCTTC. Amino acids: CASSPRISYNEQFF.

This sequence joins TRBV18 and TRBJ1-2, with D possibly being TRBD1 (5 bases). Germline CDR1 reads KGHSH; CDR2 reads LQKENI. The CDR3 runs to 17 residues. V was shortened by 3 bases and J by 2 bases, with 19 bases between the two germline ends. This CDR3 is CASSPTVYQALNYGYTF. CDR3 nucleotides: TGTGCCAGCTCACCGACAGTCTACCAGGCCCTAAACTATGGCTACACCTTC.

This chain links TRBV6-5 with TRBJ2-7; D is possibly TRBD1 or TRBD2 (7 bases each). Germline loops: CDR1 MNHEY, CDR2 SVGAGI. This CDR3 comprises 14 residues. V was shortened by 6 bases and J by 5 bases, with 17 bases between the two germline ends. The CDR3 loop is CASRLSGGVHEQYF. In nucleotides, the CDR3 is TGTGCCAGCAGGTTATCAGGGGGGGTCCACGAGCAGTACTTC.

For the CDR3, the DNA is TGTGCCAGCAGCTTACAGGCAGGGAGCCACGAGCAGTACTTC. Protein product: CASSLQAGSHEQYF. The V and J genes are TRBV11-3 and TRBJ2-7; either TRBD1 or TRBD2 may supply D (5 bases each). The CDR3 is 14 residues long. V was shortened by 2 bases and J by 5 bases, with 13 bases between the two germline ends. Germline CDR1 reads SGHNT; CDR2 reads YENEEA.

V usage is TRBV7-6 and J usage is TRBJ2-2; no definite D call. CDR3 length equals 15 residues. CDR1 and CDR2 (germline): SGHVS, FNYEAQ. V was shortened by 5 bases and J by 0 bases, with 10 bases between the two germline ends. Written as DNA, the CDR3 is TGTGCCAGCAGCCTGACCTGGTCGAACACCGGGGAGCTGTTTTTT. Protein sequence: CASSLTWSNTGELFF.

This clone was seen a handful of times. The J gene is TRBJ2-3, the V gene TRBV19, with D perhaps TRBD1 (5 bases). The length of the CDR3 is 16 residues. V lost 4 bases and J 0 bases, leaving 14 bases between the germline ends. The germline CDR1 and CDR2 sequences are LNHDA and SQIVND (reference sequence). CDR3 in amino acids: CASSTRTQSSTDTQYF. Written as DNA, the CDR3 is TGTGCCAGTAGTACCAGGACACAGAGCAGCACAGATACGCAGTATTTT.